Following are 31 T cell receptor beta chains from one sample sequenced in a study of cytomegalovirus exposure and HLA in healthy donors. The PCR ran on 60 Vbeta and 13 Jbeta primers. Clones were sequenced by immunoSEQ multiplex PCR, and TCRdb holds only the in-frame ones, with some missing. The sample holds 120,000 or so clones, roughly 70% seen once. Sequenced sample: PBMCs. The receptors derive from a woman aged 40 to 49 in good health and CMV-seropositive.

This CDR3 is CASSFSRNEQYF. In DNA form, the CDR3 reads TGTGCCAGCAGCTTCTCCAGGAACGAGCAGTACTTC. The chain employs TRBV7-8 and TRBJ2-7; D remains unclear. Trimming cost V 3 bases and J 5 bases, with 8 bases left between them. This CDR3 region has 12 residues. Germline values: CDR1 SGHVS, CDR2 FQNEAQ.

The chain carries TRBV28 and TRBJ2-2, with 12 bases lining up with TRBD1. The CDR3 spans 20 residues. The ends lost 8 bases at V and 2 bases at J; junction bases unmatched: 18. Germline V gene lookup returns CDR1 MDHEN and CDR2 SYDVKM. CDR3: CASHTNRDRGLHINTGELFF. DNA of the CDR3: TGTGCCAGCCATACGAACCGGGACAGGGGGCTCCATATAAACACCGGGGAGCTGTTTTTT.

The CDR3 DNA follows: TGTGCCACCAGCAGAGGTGGAGGGACCGAGGCTAACTATGGCTACACCTTC. Translating it yields CATSRGGGTEANYGYTF. The rearrangement joins TRBV15 to TRBJ1-2; TRBD1 might be the D (5 bases). Trimming left V 1 base short and J 0 bases short, with 15 bases between. CDR1 is LNHNV and CDR2 is YYDKDF in the germline V gene (reference sequence). This CDR3 is built from 17 residues.

CDR3 nucleotides: TGTGCCAGCAGCCGTAGCTCCTACAATGAGCAGTTCTTC. Translating gives CASSRSSYNEQFF. The V and J genes are TRBV7-8 and TRBJ2-1; no clear D gene. This CDR3 has 13 amino acids. The V and J ends lost 5 bases and 0 bases respectively, with 5 bases between them. Looked up from germline, CDR1 is SGHVS and CDR2 is FQNEAQ.

Note on this clone: The sample holds other DNA sequences that translate to the same CDR3. The DNA of the CDR3 is TGTGCCAGCAGCAGGGGCAATGAGCAGTTCTTC. It specifies CASSRGNEQFF. V is TRBV11-2 and J is TRBJ2-1; D may be TRBD1 (5 bases). The CDR3 contains 11 residues. Trimming took 5 bases from V and 6 from J, leaving 5 bases between them. Germline CDR1 reads SGHAT; CDR2 reads FQNNGV.

This chain connects TRBV19 to TRBJ1-2; TRBD1 might be the D (6 bases). In germline, CDR1 is LNHDA, CDR2 SQIVND (reference sequence). V was shortened by 3 bases and J by 1 base, with 12 bases between the two germline ends. There are 15 residues in the CDR3. The CDR3 protein is CASSIGQGYNYGYTF. In nucleotides, the CDR3 is TGTGCCAGTAGTATTGGGCAGGGGTATAACTATGGCTACACCTTC.

In its sample, this clone was seen a few times. V gene TRBV7-2 combines with J gene TRBJ1-4; unclear D gene. Germline lookup yields CDR1 SGHTA and CDR2 FQGNSA. The CDR3 is made up of 15 amino acids. With 5 bases removed from V and 7 bases from J, the gap between germline ends came to 17 bases. The CDR3, as DNA: TGTGCCAGCAGCCCCGGGGAGCAAATGGGTGAAAAACTGTTTTTT. Amino acids: CASSPGEQMGEKLFF.

The V and J genes are TRBV2 and TRBJ2-1; tentatively, D is TRBD2 (5 bases). The CDR3 runs to 13 residues. V gave up 4 bases and J gave up 7 bases, with 11 bases separating them. Per the germline V gene, CDR1 is SNHLY and CDR2 is FYNNEI. In DNA, the CDR3 is TGTGCCAGCAGTGGTGGGAGTGGTAATGAGCAGTTCTTC. Protein product: CASSGGSGNEQFF.

The rearrangement joins TRBV6-5 to TRBJ1-2; TRBD1 agrees at 9 bases. V dropped 6 bases and J dropped 6; count of bases not matched to a gene: 8. This CDR3 contains 14 residues. CDR1 is MNHEY and CDR2 is SVGAGI in the germline V gene. CDR3 nucleotides: TGTGCCAGCAGCCCCGGACAGGGGATAGATGGCTACACCTTC. Its translation: CASSPGQGIDGYTF.

The V gene is TRBV6-5, the J gene TRBJ1-1; D uncertain. The germline V gene encodes CDR1 MNHEY and CDR2 SVGAGI. V shed 8 bases and J shed 7 bases, with 11 bases lying between them. CDR3 length: 11 amino acids. The CDR3 sequence: CASQRRGEAFF. The CDR3, as DNA: TGTGCCAGCCAGAGGCGGGGTGAAGCTTTCTTT.

A few counts support this clone. The chain has TRBV20-1 and TRBJ2-1; unclear D gene. Germline assignment: CDR1 DFQATT and CDR2 SNEGSKA (reference sequence). Trimming removed 6 bases at V and 2 bases at J, with 5 bases between. The CDR3 loop spans 11 amino acids. CDR3 sequence reads: CSAAAYNEQFF. CDR3 nucleotides: TGCAGTGCGGCGGCCTACAATGAGCAGTTCTTC.

A single count supports this clone. J is TRBJ1-4 and V is TRBV28, with 12 bases that match TRBD1. The CDR3 has 16 residues. V was clipped by 5 bases and J by 8 bases; unmatched bases: 9. Germline-derived CDR1 and CDR2 are MDHEN and SYDVKM. The CDR3 loop is CASSQTGTGGREKLFF. The CDR3 region has the DNA TGTGCCAGCAGTCAAACCGGGACAGGGGGCAGGGAAAAACTGTTTTTT.

The chain uses TRBV5-1 and TRBJ1-1, with TRBD1 as a possible D gene (5 bases). V shed 3 bases and J shed 3 bases, with 9 bases lying between them. The CDR3 spans 13 residues. CDR1 is SGHRS and CDR2 is YFSETQ in the germline V gene. The CDR3 protein is CASSWGGDTEAFF. The CDR3 nucleotides are TGCGCCAGCAGCTGGGGGGGGGACACTGAAGCTTTCTTT.

CDR3 protein: CASSEDRRPDTQYF. The CDR3 nucleotides read TGTGCCAGCAGTGAGGACAGGCGTCCGGATACGCAGTATTTT. The chain employs TRBV2 and TRBJ2-3; 7 bases align to TRBD1. The J segment lost 6 bases and the V segment lost 3 bases, leaving 6 bases of the junction unmatched. The germline CDR1 and CDR2 sequences are SNHLY and FYNNEI. This CDR3 is built from 14 residues.

The V and J genes are TRBV29-1 and TRBJ2-3, with a tentative D call TRBD1 (6 bases). Trimming shortened V by 0 bases and J by 4 bases, and 14 bases separated the two germline ends. The CDR3 loop spans 15 amino acids. The germline CDR1 and CDR2 sequences are SQVTM and ANQGSEA. The chain's CDR3 is CSVEDRRGGSDTQYF. As DNA, the CDR3 is TGCAGCGTTGAAGATCGGAGAGGGGGATCAGATACGCAGTATTTT.

The V call is TRBV6-5, the J call TRBJ1-1, with unresolved D. The CDR3 has 12 amino acids. Germline CDR1 MNHEY, CDR2 SVGAGI. V was cut by 0 bases and J by 8 bases, with 7 bases left in between. The CDR3 DNA reads TGTGCCAGCAGTTACTCTACGGGGGAAGCTTTCTTT. Its protein is CASSYSTGEAFF.

This clone has only one observation. CDR3 protein: CASSKGLAGAIQETQYF. The CDR3 DNA is TGCGCCAGCAGCAAGGGACTAGCGGGAGCGATTCAAGAGACCCAGTACTTC. V and J are TRBV5-1 and TRBJ2-5, with 14 bases fitting TRBD2. Per germline, CDR1 SGHRS and CDR2 YFSETQ. The CDR3 length is 17 residues. The V gene end was trimmed by 4 bases and the J gene end by 2 bases; junction bases not matched to a gene: 7.

This clone came up a few times. V and J are TRBV7-2 and TRBJ1-2, with TRBD1 as a possible D gene (5 bases). V was trimmed by 0 bases and J by 7 bases, leaving 6 bases between them. Germline CDR1 and CDR2: SGHTA and FQGNSA. This CDR3 has 12 amino acids. The CDR3 bases are TGTGCCAGCAGCTTAGCACAGGCTGGCTACACCTTC. Its protein product is CASSLAQAGYTF.

The gene calls are TRBV2 and TRBJ2-7; 7 nucleotides line up with TRBD2. The CDR3 is made up of 15 amino acids. J lost 2 bases, V lost 6 bases, and 10 bases had no gene match. Germline CDR1 reads SNHLY; CDR2 reads FYNNEI. CDR3 nucleotide sequence: TGTGCCAGCAGAAGAGGGAGGGGTCGGCCCTACGAGCAGTACTTC. Its translation is CASRRGRGRPYEQYF.

This clone was recorded once. The chain combines TRBV7-9 with TRBJ1-1; 12 positions agree with TRBD1. Trimming at V came to 6 bases and at J to 1 base, leaving 6 bases not matched to a gene. Germline V CDR1 and CDR2: SEHNR, FQNEAQ (reference sequence). The CDR3 runs 16 residues. Here the CDR3 DNA reads TGTGCCAGCAGTTCCGGGACAGGGGGCGCGAACACTGAAGCTTTCTTT. It specifies CASSSGTGGANTEAFF.

The chain carries TRBV29-1 and TRBJ2-7, with D perhaps TRBD1 (6 bases). With 0 bases removed from V and 5 bases from J, the gap between germline ends came to 11 bases. The CDR3 extends over 13 amino acids. From germline, CDR1 is SQVTM and CDR2 ANQGSEA. This CDR3 reads CSVEDYRADEQYF. The CDR3 DNA follows: TGCAGCGTTGAAGATTACAGGGCTGACGAGCAGTACTTC.

This chain joins TRBV30 and TRBJ2-5, with TRBD2 identical over 9 bases. The tail of the sequence fits TRBJ2-7 better, so the J call may be wrong. From germline, CDR1 is GTSNPN and CDR2 SVGIG (reference sequence). This CDR3 spans 15 amino acids. As DNA, the CDR3 is TGTGCCTGGAGTTTATTAGCGGGAGTGACCTACGAGCAGTACTTC. Its protein product is CAWSLLAGVTYEQYF.

V is TRBV2 and J is TRBJ1-3; tentative D call: TRBD1 (5 bases). Germline CDR1 and CDR2: SNHLY and FYNNEI. V lost 7 bases to trimming and J lost 3 bases, with 10 bases between them. CDR3 length: 13 residues. The CDR3 region has the DNA TGTGCCAGCACCGGGACTCTTGGAAACACCATATATTTT. Encoded protein: CASTGTLGNTIYF.

In this sample, this clone turned up a few times. The chain uses TRBV9 and TRBJ2-7; TRBD1 matches at 8 bases. The V segment lost 3 bases and the J segment 3 bases; nucleotides outside the gene matches: 8. CDR1 and CDR2 (germline): SGDLS, YYNGEE. The CDR3 sequence is 15 residues long. The CDR3 DNA reads as TGTGCCAGCAGCGCCCATGCCGGGACAGGCTACGAGCAGTACTTC. It yields the protein CASSAHAGTGYEQYF.

The chain is built from TRBV27 and TRBJ2-1; TRBD2 aligns across 7 bases. J gave up 3 bases and V 6 bases, and 14 bases lay outside the gene matches. The CDR3 is 17 amino acids. Germline values: CDR1 MNHEY, CDR2 SMNVEV (reference sequence). CDR3 sequence (DNA): TGTGCCAGCAGCCCTTCTTTGGGGAGGGCCTTCTACAATGAGCAGTTCTTC. As protein: CASSPSLGRAFYNEQFF.

V and J are TRBV7-2 and TRBJ2-5; tentative D call: TRBD2 (6 bases). There are 14 residues in the CDR3. The ends were cut back, 3 bases at V and 5 bases at J, with 13 bases in the middle. Germline CDR1 and CDR2: SGHTA and FQGNSA. Here the CDR3 DNA reads TGTGCCAGCAGCTTGGACTATAACGCGGAGACCCAGTACTTC. Residues: CASSLDYNAETQYF.

The CDR3 here is CASSLTRTSGYNEQFF. CDR3 sequence (DNA): TGTGCCAGCAGCTTAACTAGGACTAGCGGTTACAATGAGCAGTTCTTC. This rearrangement joins TRBV11-1 to TRBJ2-1; TRBD2 matches 10 bases. CDR3 length equals 16 residues. After removal of 2 bases from V and 4 bases from J, the junction contained 5 bases not matched to a gene. CDR1 and CDR2 from the germline V gene are SGHAT and FQDESV (reference sequence).

V is TRBV18 and J is TRBJ1-6; D perhaps matches TRBD1 (6 bases). Germline values: CDR1 KGHSH, CDR2 LQKENI. Trimming left V 2 bases short and J 10 bases short, with 15 bases between. The CDR3 loop spans 15 amino acids. In nucleotides, the CDR3 is TGTGCCAGCTCACCAGCGGGGGGCCTTGGCTCACCCCTCCACTTT. Protein sequence: CASSPAGGLGSPLHF. Full variable domain (missing parts from reference TRBV18 and TRBJ1-6): NAGVMQNPRHLVRRRGQEARLRCSPMKGHSHVYWYRQLPEEGLKFMVYLQKENIIDESGMPKERFSAEFPKEGPSILRIQQVVRGDSAAYFCASSPAGGLGSPLHFGNGTRLTVT.

The V call is TRBV6-5, the J call TRBJ2-7; D not certain. Germline CDR1 and CDR2: MNHEY and SVGAGI. The ends were cut back, 6 bases at V and 3 bases at J, with 15 bases in the middle. The CDR3 contains 14 residues. The CDR3 DNA reads as TGTGCCAGCAGCCGAACCGACACGAACTACGAGCAGTACTTC. It is translated as CASSRTDTNYEQYF.

The gene calls are TRBV9 and TRBJ1-3; no clear D. Germline CDR1 SGDLS, CDR2 YYNGEE. CDR3 length: 16 amino acids. Trimming stripped 3 bases from V and 3 bases from J, with 16 bases between. The CDR3 DNA sequence: TGTGCCAGCAGCGACCGGGGAGGGCTGGGTGGAAACACCATATATTTT. This translates into CASSDRGGLGGNTIYF.

The chain joins TRBV9 to TRBJ1-2, with 9 bases identical to TRBD1. Losses at the gene ends were 4 bases for V and 7 bases for J; bases not matched to a gene: 8. From germline, CDR1 is SGDLS and CDR2 YYNGEE. This CDR3 spans 14 amino acids. Written as DNA, the CDR3 is TGTGCCAGCAGCCCACAGGGGGCTACAGGTGGCTACACCTTC. This encodes CASSPQGATGGYTF.